The entry below gives a single T cell receptor (beta chain) sequence along with its context. Its cognate antigen is unknown. This specimen comes from a study of monozygotic twins with inflammatory bowel disease. Study-level results: Data gave no support to a single strong signal or clonotype associated with IBD.

UMIs bearing a 6-nucleotide sample barcode were added through template switching. Reprocessing the 5' RACE reads, TCRdb reports a single entry for every CDR3 protein and omits DNA. The sample table sets out about 140,000 distinct CDR3 sequences. The CDR3 extends over 15 amino acids. Per germline, CDR1 DFQATT and CDR2 SNEGSKA (reference sequence). Material for sequencing was blood. The chain uses TRBV20-1 and TRBJ2-1; no DNA is available, so the TRBD2 call from TCRdb remains unchecked. The receptor's source is a human donor with ulcerative colitis or Crohn's disease, or a healthy co-twin of an affected twin (not recorded which). This CDR3 is CSVPGLAGGDNEQFF.